This T cell receptor (beta chain) derives from a study of naive and memory T cell subsets. Notes on the study in general: The RNA method is potentially sensitive to activation and differentiation changes.

An oligonucleotide containing a UMI was ligated to the 3' end of TCR cDNA. Adult healthy volunteers gave 2.5 ml peripheral blood for whole-blood RNA. V lost 5 bases, J lost 1 base, and 4 bases stayed unmatched. The CDR3 has 14 amino acids. Ligated cDNA underwent four rounds of PCR with nested alpha and beta constant region primers and SP2. Reverse transcription of blood and skin TCR RNA was primed at alpha and beta constant regions. Each CDR3 protein is one row after TCRdb ran MiXCR on the 5' RACE reads. The table has roughly 62,000 distinct CDR3 sequences, 5.5% to 8.5% seen once. The table lists this clonotype with many counts. Its matching antigen is unknown.

This chain joins TRBV12-3 or TRBV12-4 and TRBJ2-7; 8 bases align to TRBD1. The TCR sequence derives from a male donor in good health. The CDR3 DNA reads TGTGCCAGCAGTCCTACAGGGGGGTCCTACGAGCAGTACTTC. Translating it yields CASSPTGGSYEQYF.